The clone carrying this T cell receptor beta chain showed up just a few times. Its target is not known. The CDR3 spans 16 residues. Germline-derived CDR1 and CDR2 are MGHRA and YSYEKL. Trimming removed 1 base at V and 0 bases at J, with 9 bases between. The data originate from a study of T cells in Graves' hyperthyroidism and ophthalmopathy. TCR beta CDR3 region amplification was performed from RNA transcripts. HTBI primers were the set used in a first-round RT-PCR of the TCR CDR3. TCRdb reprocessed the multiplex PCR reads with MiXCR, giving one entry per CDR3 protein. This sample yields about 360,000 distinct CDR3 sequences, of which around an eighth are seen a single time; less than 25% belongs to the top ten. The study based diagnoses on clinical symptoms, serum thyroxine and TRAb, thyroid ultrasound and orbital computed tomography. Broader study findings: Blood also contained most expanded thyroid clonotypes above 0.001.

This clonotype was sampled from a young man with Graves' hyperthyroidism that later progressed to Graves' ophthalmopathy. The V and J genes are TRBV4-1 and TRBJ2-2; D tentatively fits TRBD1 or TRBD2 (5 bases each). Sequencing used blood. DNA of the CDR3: TGCGCCAGCAGCCAAGGGGGGAGCACGAACACCGGGGAGCTGTTTTTT. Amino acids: CASSQGGSTNTGELFF.